A selection of T cell receptor beta chains follows, all from one sample in a study of post-analysis software for immune sequencing data. TCRdb redid the calling of the PCR reads with MiXCR, one entry per CDR3 protein. Among roughly 870,000 distinct CDR3 sequences listed, roughly 50% were seen once. Sample: blood. Every receptor here comes from a girl aged 5-17 years with multiple sclerosis. The CDR3 runs from the conserved cysteine through the conserved F or W. The order of the fields is V gene, J gene, clone size, D gene, CDR3 protein, CDR3 DNA. D genes are given only for firm matches. Some rows mark clone size as missing; the rest say once, few, many or name a class of expanded clone.

V gene: TRBV12-3/TRBV12-4
J gene: TRBJ2-1
clone size: few
D gene: NA
CDR3 protein: CASSLAGAGKDNEQFF
CDR3 DNA: TGTGCCAGCAGTTTAGCAGGGGCTGGTAAGGACAATGAGCAGTTCTTC

V gene: TRBV7-9
J gene: TRBJ1-5
clone size: NA
D gene: NA
CDR3 protein: CASSSQWGYSNQPQHF
CDR3 DNA: TGTGCCAGCAGCTCCCAGTGGGGATATAGCAATCAGCCCCAGCATTTT

V gene: TRBV6-1
J gene: TRBJ2-7
clone size: NA
D gene: TRBD2
CDR3 protein: CASTGLAGGSYEQYF
CDR3 DNA: TGTGCCAGCACCGGACTAGCGGGAGGGTCCTACGAGCAGTACTTC

V gene: TRBV28
J gene: TRBJ2-4
clone size: few
D gene: TRBD2
CDR3 protein: CASSLVGTSVRLAKNIQYF
CDR3 DNA: TGTGCCAGCAGTTTAGTCGGGACTAGCGTGCGTCTAGCCAAAAACATTCAGTACTTC

V gene: TRBV5-1
J gene: TRBJ2-3
clone size: NA
D gene: TRBD2
CDR3 protein: CASSLGLAGGAGTQYF
CDR3 DNA: TGCGCCAGCAGCTTGGGACTAGCGGGAGGTGCAGGTACGCAGTATTTT

V gene: TRBV12-3/TRBV12-4
J gene: TRBJ1-2
clone size: once
D gene: TRBD1
CDR3 protein: CASRNRDRDWEGYTF
CDR3 DNA: TGTGCCAGCAGGAACCGGGACAGGGATTGGGAGGGCTACACCTTC

V gene: TRBV4-2
J gene: TRBJ2-7
clone size: NA
D gene: NA
CDR3 protein: CASSQDQSYEQYF
CDR3 DNA: TGTGCCAGCAGCCAAGATCAGTCCTACGAGCAGTACTTC

V gene: TRBV7-3
J gene: TRBJ1-1
clone size: NA
D gene: NA
CDR3 protein: CASSFNRDTEAFF
CDR3 DNA: TGTGCCAGCAGCTTCAACAGGGACACTGAAGCTTTCTTT

V gene: TRBV4-1
J gene: TRBJ1-4
clone size: NA
D gene: NA
CDR3 protein: CASSRVTGEKLFF
CDR3 DNA: TGCGCCAGCAGCCGCGTAACTGGGGAAAAACTGTTTTTT

V gene: TRBV5-1
J gene: TRBJ2-1
clone size: NA
D gene: TRBD2
CDR3 protein: CASGGAGGRSYNEQFF
CDR3 DNA: TGCGCCAGCGGGGGGGCGGGAGGCCGCTCCTACAATGAGCAGTTCTTC

V gene: TRBV15
J gene: TRBJ1-2
clone size: few
D gene: TRBD1
CDR3 protein: CATSRYPRDRNYGYTF
CDR3 DNA: TGTGCCACCAGCAGATACCCCCGGGACAGAAACTATGGCTACACCTTC

V gene: TRBV20-1
J gene: TRBJ2-5
clone size: NA
D gene: TRBD2
CDR3 protein: CSATLAGAETQYF
CDR3 DNA: TGCAGTGCTACCCTAGCGGGGGCAGAGACCCAGTACTTC

V gene: TRBV5-1
J gene: TRBJ2-5
clone size: many
D gene: TRBD2
CDR3 protein: CASSLAVSRWTSGASGTQYF
CDR3 DNA: TGCGCCAGCAGCTTGGCCGTGTCCCGTTGGACTAGCGGAGCCTCGGGGACCCAGTACTTC

V gene: TRBV5-6
J gene: TRBJ2-5
clone size: NA
D gene: NA
CDR3 protein: CASSAWTAQETQYF
CDR3 DNA: TGTGCCAGCAGCGCGTGGACAGCCCAAGAGACCCAGTACTTC

V gene: TRBV5-1
J gene: TRBJ1-2
clone size: few
D gene: NA
CDR3 protein: CASSSRQAYGYTF
CDR3 DNA: TGCGCCAGCAGCTCCAGACAGGCCTATGGCTACACCTTC

V gene: TRBV3-1
J gene: TRBJ2-7
clone size: NA
D gene: NA
CDR3 protein: CASSQVDHEQYF
CDR3 DNA: TGTGCCAGCAGCCAAGTTGACCACGAGCAGTACTTC